The rows below give T cell receptor beta chains drawn from one sample of a study of long-term antiretroviral therapy in people with HIV. Only in-frame clones appear in the TCRdb table, and some are missing; sequencing was by immunoSEQ multiplex PCR. The sample includes around 30,000 clones, around 89% of them seen just once. The sequencing used unsorted PBMCs, collected 0.5 years after starting antiretroviral therapy. These receptors all stem from a woman in her late teens or twenties with HIV. The CDR3 runs from the conserved cysteine through the conserved F or W. The order of the fields is J gene, V gene, clone size, D gene, CDR3 DNA, CDR3 protein. D genes are given only for firm matches. Clone size is stated in some rows and not others, as once, few, many or a class when expanded.

>TRBJ2-2|TRBV28|NA|NA
TGTGCCAGCACTTTACCGACCCCGAACACCGGGGAGCTGTTTTTT
CASTLPTPNTGELFF
>TRBJ2-7|TRBV7-2|NA|TRBD2
TGTGCCAGCAGCTCTCTAGCGGTCCTATACTACGAGCAGTACTTC
CASSSLAVLYYEQYF
>TRBJ2-3|TRBV29-1|NA|NA
TGCAGCGTTGTTGGGTCGGCCGATACGCAGTATTTT
CSVVGSADTQYF
>TRBJ1-5|TRBV19|NA|NA
TGTGCCAGTAGTATAGGCGCGGATAATCAGCCCCAGCATTTT
CASSIGADNQPQHF
>TRBJ1-4|TRBV4-3|NA|NA
TGCGCCAGCAGCCAAGATAGGGGGGCAGACTCTAATGAAAAACTGTTTTTT
CASSQDRGADSNEKLFF
>TRBJ2-7|TRBV6-8|NA|NA
TGTGCCACAGGTTTCTACGAGCAGTACTTC
CATGFYEQYF
>TRBJ2-1|TRBV5-1|once|TRBD2
TGCGCCAGCAGCTTGGGGGGACTAAGAAATGAGCAGTTCTTC
CASSLGGLRNEQFF
>TRBJ2-7|TRBV5-1|NA|NA
TGCGCCAGCAGCTTGGTCCGGGACGGCCTTTACGAGCAGTACTTC
CASSLVRDGLYEQYF
>TRBJ1-1|TRBV6-5|once|NA
TGTGCCAGCAGTTACAGGTCCTACACTGAAGCTTTCTTT
CASSYRSYTEAFF
>TRBJ2-3|TRBV28|NA|TRBD2
TGTGCCAGCAGTTTTAGCGGGAGGGGCGATACGCAGTATTTT
CASSFSGRGDTQYF
>TRBJ1-4|TRBV28|NA|TRBD1
TGTGCCAGCAGTGAAACAGGGGGCTGGTTCGAAAAACTGTTTTTT
CASSETGGWFEKLFF
>TRBJ2-7|TRBV4-3|NA|NA
TGCGCCAGCAGCCAAGACCTCTCCGGGGGGCTCCTTGATTACGAGCAGTACTTC
CASSQDLSGGLLDYEQYF
>TRBJ2-7|TRBV18|NA|NA
TGTGCCAGCTCACCGGAAGGGACGGGAGCCTACGAGCAGTACTTC
CASSPEGTGAYEQYF
>TRBJ2-7|TRBV7-3|NA|NA
TGTGCCAGCAGCTTAGCGCCAGGAGCTACGAAGCAGTACTTC
CASSLAPGATKQYF
>TRBJ2-1|TRBV7-2|NA|TRBD2
TGTGCCAGCAGCTTAGCGGATATAGCCCGCGGACTAGCGGGAGTATACAATGAGCAGTTCTTC
CASSLADIARGLAGVYNEQFF
>TRBJ2-2|TRBV7-6|NA|NA
TGTGCCAGCAGCTCCTTAAGCACCGGGGAGCTGTTTTTT
CASSSLSTGELFF
>TRBJ2-7|TRBV5-4|few|TRBD1
TGTGCCAGCAGCCGCGGAACAGGGGGGACCTACGAGCAGTACTTC
CASSRGTGGTYEQYF
>TRBJ2-6|TRBV19|NA|NA
TGTGCCAGTAGTATTTGGACCTCTGGGGCCAACGTCCTGACTTTC
CASSIWTSGANVLTF
>TRBJ2-7|TRBV9|NA|NA
TGTGCCAGCAGCGTAGATCCACAGGGAGTGGAGTACTTC
CASSVDPQGVEYF
>TRBJ2-7|TRBV13|NA|NA
TGTGCCAGCAGCTCAAACGACGCACAGGGAATGGGAGACTACTACGAGCAGTACTTC
CASSSNDAQGMGDYYEQYF
>TRBJ2-5|TRBV19|NA|NA
TGTGCCAGTAGACCTAACAGGGGATGGAGGGGACAAGAGACCCAGTACTTC
CASRPNRGWRGQETQYF
>TRBJ2-3|TRBV10-1|NA|NA
TGCGCCAGCAGTGACCCGCCCGACAGTCCCACAGATACGCAGTATTTT
CASSDPPDSPTDTQYF
>TRBJ1-3|TRBV28|NA|NA
TGTGCCAGCCTAAGGGGAAGGGCCAGGGGAAACACCATATATTTT
CASLRGRARGNTIYF
>TRBJ2-7|TRBV5-1|NA|NA
TGCGCCAGCAGCTTGGTTAGGCAGGGAGGCGACGAGCAGTACTTC
CASSLVRQGGDEQYF
>TRBJ2-7|TRBV28|NA|NA
TGTGCCAGCAAAGAGGAGCCCTACGAGCAGTACTTC
CASKEEPYEQYF
>TRBJ2-3|TRBV7-3|NA|NA
TGTGCCAGCAGCCTCAGAGCGGCCGGCGCAGATACGCAGTATTTT
CASSLRAAGADTQYF
>TRBJ2-2|TRBV29-1|once|TRBD1
TGCAGCGTTGATGGACAGGCGGTGGGGGCCGGGGAGCTGTTTTTT
CSVDGQAVGAGELFF
>TRBJ2-1|TRBV13|NA|TRBD2
TGTGCCAGCAGCCAGAGGGGCGGGACTAGCGGGAGCAATGAGCAGTTCTTC
CASSQRGGTSGSNEQFF
>TRBJ2-7|TRBV6-5|NA|NA
TGTGCCAGCAGTTACTCTGGGATCTCCTACGAGCAGTACTTC
CASSYSGISYEQYF
>TRBJ2-7|TRBV27|NA|TRBD2
TGTGCCAGCAGTTTATCGGGAGGGCCTATAATGTACGAGCAGTACTTC
CASSLSGGPIMYEQYF
>TRBJ1-3|TRBV4-1|NA|NA
TGCGCCAGCAGCCAAGACGGCCCAGGGCTCTCCACTGGAAACACCATATATTTT
CASSQDGPGLSTGNTIYF
>TRBJ2-3|TRBV27|NA|TRBD2
TGTGCCAGCAGTCCCCGGGGGGGAGGGGGCACAGATACGCAGTATTTT
CASSPRGGGGTDTQYF
>TRBJ1-3|TRBV25-1|NA|TRBD1
TGTGCCAGCAGTGAATATCGGACAGGGGGGAGTGGAAACACCATATATTTT
CASSEYRTGGSGNTIYF
>TRBJ2-2|TRBV4-3|NA|NA
TGCGCCAGCAGCCAAGATTACCACGGGGAGCTGTTTTTT
CASSQDYHGELFF
>TRBJ2-7|TRBV6-5|NA|NA
TGTGCCACAGGTTTCTACGAGCAGTACTTC
CATGFYEQYF
>TRBJ1-6|TRBV7-3|NA|TRBD1
TGTGCCAGCAGCCGCGACAGGGTGGGGGGCTCCTATAATTCACCCCTCCACTTT
CASSRDRVGGSYNSPLHF
>TRBJ2-1|TRBV27|once|TRBD2
TGTGCCAGCAGTCTAAGCGGGAGCCCCTACAATGAGCAGTTCTTC
CASSLSGSPYNEQFF
>TRBJ1-5|TRBV7-9|NA|NA
TGTGCCAGCACCTTTTACCGGGGGGTGGATGGCAATCAGCCCCAGCATTTT
CASTFYRGVDGNQPQHF
>TRBJ2-7|TRBV11-2|once|TRBD2
TGTGCCAGCAGCTTAGGTAGCGGGAGTTACTACGAGCAGTACTTC
CASSLGSGSYYEQYF